Listed here are 20 T cell receptor beta chains from one sample, sequenced in a study of metastatic and nonmetastatic thyroid tumors. TCRdb re-analyzed the PCR reads using MiXCR. The repertoire holds about 20,000 clones, with around a third as singletons. No treatment of any kind had been given to any patient before thyroid surgery. Input material: blood. These receptors originate from a female donor with papillary thyroid cancer or a benign thyroid nodule (not recorded which). Some clones in this sample may be carry-over from other donors' samples.

The chain carries TRBV4-1 and TRBJ1-6; TRBD1 agrees at 8 bases. The V gene end was trimmed by 2 bases and the J gene end by 5 bases; junction bases not matched to a gene: 5. Germline V lookup: CDR1 MGHRA, CDR2 YSYEKL. The CDR3 sequence is 16 residues long. In DNA form, the CDR3 reads TGCGCCAGCAGCCAAACGCGGACAGGGCATAATTCACCCCTCCACTTT. It yields the protein CASSQTRTGHNSPLHF.

This clone is labeled as medium-sized (0.01 to 0.1%). This chain connects TRBV10-3 to TRBJ2-1; TRBD1 matches at 8 bases. The CDR3 runs 16 residues. V gave up 5 bases and J gave up 1 base; unmatched junction bases: 7. Germline CDR1 ENHRY, CDR2 SYGVKD. The CDR3 bases are TGTGCCATCAGTCGAACCGGACAGGGTTCCTACAATGAGCAGTTCTTC. Translated, it gives CAISRTGQGSYNEQFF.

By frequency in the sample, this clone is medium-sized (0.01 to 0.1%). The rearrangement uses TRBV6-2 or TRBV6-3 and TRBJ2-3; 7 nucleotides line up with TRBD1. The V segment lost 2 bases and the J segment 5 bases; nucleotides outside the gene matches: 7. The CDR3 is made up of 15 amino acids. Germline V lookup: CDR1 MNHEY, CDR2 SVGEGT. The CDR3: CASSYGGQRRDTQYF. CDR3 DNA: TGTGCCAGCAGTTACGGGGGACAGCGGAGAGATACGCAGTATTTT.

This clone was seen at least ten times. At one of its ends the junction is not consistent with the germline gene, which may arise from a read error. Other DNA sequences in this specimen translate into the identical CDR3. The V call is TRBV7-9, the J call TRBJ1-2, with 7 bases lining up with TRBD1. The CDR3 sequence is 15 residues long. CDR1 and CDR2 (germline): SEHNR, FQNEAQ (reference sequence). The CDR3 DNA follows: TGCGCCAGCAGCTCACGCCGCGGGACAGCATCTGGCTACACCTTC. The encoded protein is CASSSRRGTASGYTF.

This clone has a count of ten or more. The gene calls are TRBV19 and TRBJ2-3, with TRBD2 matching over 11 bases. This CDR3 has 16 amino acids. CDR1 is LNHDA, CDR2 SQIVND, per germline (reference sequence). V shed 3 bases and J 4 bases; nucleotides not matched to a gene: 6. The CDR3 DNA sequence: TGTGCCAGTAGTATCGCCGGGACTAGCGGATCAGATACGCAGTATTTT. It yields the protein CASSIAGTSGSDTQYF.

By proportion, this clone is medium-sized. The V and J genes are TRBV18 and TRBJ2-7; perhaps TRBD1 as D (6 bases). Trimming took off 3 bases at V and 5 bases at J, with 14 bases between the two ends. In germline, CDR1 is KGHSH, CDR2 LQKENI. The CDR3 has 14 residues. CDR3 in DNA: TGTGCCAGCTCACCGAAGGCAGGGGAGCACGAGCAGTACTTC. Translating it yields CASSPKAGEHEQYF.

This clone was detected many times. The V call is TRBV5-4, the J call TRBJ2-7, with D uncertain. Germline V gene lookup returns CDR1 SGHNT and CDR2 YYREEE (reference sequence). V was trimmed by 2 bases and J by 2 bases, leaving 11 bases between them. The CDR3 spans 14 residues. The CDR3 bases are TGTGCCAGCAGCTTCTTTGAGGATCCCTACGAGCAGTACTTC. It encodes CASSFFEDPYEQYF.

This clone appeared many times. In DNA form, the CDR3 reads TGCAGTGCTAGAGATAGGGAAAATGAGCAGTTCTTC. The encoded protein is CSARDRENEQFF. The gene calls are TRBV20-1 and TRBJ2-1; D uncertain. Germline V gene data show CDR1 as DFQATT and CDR2 as SNEGSKA (reference sequence). The CDR3 runs to 12 residues. With 0 bases removed from V and 7 bases from J, the gap between germline ends came to 7 bases.

By share, this clone ranks as medium-sized. The chain combines TRBV27 with TRBJ2-5; 11 positions match TRBD2. The CDR3 length is 15 residues. Germline CDR1 reads MNHEY; CDR2 reads SMNVEV (reference sequence). V trimming: 5 bases; J trimming: 5 bases; junction bases outside the gene matches: 7. In DNA, the CDR3 is TGTGCCAGCAGTGCGTTAGCGGGAGGGCAGGAGACCCAGTACTTC. The encoded protein is CASSALAGGQETQYF.

V is TRBV20-1 and J is TRBJ1-5; tentatively, D is TRBD1 (5 bases). Germline loops: CDR1 DFQATT, CDR2 SNEGSKA (reference sequence). Trimming shortened V by 6 bases and J by 7 bases, and 13 bases separated the two germline ends. This CDR3 has 12 amino acids. CDR3 residues: CSAHTGSQPQHF. For the CDR3, the DNA is TGCAGTGCCCACACAGGCTCACAGCCCCAGCATTTT.

On this clone: The junction and the germline gene differ at one end; a read error may be behind it. This chain joins TRBV20-1 and TRBJ2-5; no reliable D call. The CDR3 sequence is 13 residues long. The V gene's germline CDR1 is DFQATT and CDR2 SNEGSKA (reference sequence). In nucleotides, the CDR3 is TGCAGTGCTAGATTACCCGAGCAAGAGACCCAGTACTTT. It codes for CSARLPEQETQYF.

This clone was recorded many times. The rearrangement joins TRBV11-2 to TRBJ2-5, with D maybe TRBD1 (6 bases). The CDR3 has 20 residues. V lost 0 bases to trimming and J lost 1 base, with 24 bases between them. Per the germline V gene, CDR1 is SGHAT and CDR2 is FQNNGV. CDR3 residues: CASSLDNWSRGSRGQETQYF. The CDR3 DNA is TGTGCCAGCAGCTTAGATAACTGGTCAAGGGGGAGTCGCGGCCAAGAGACCCAGTACTTC.

The chain combines TRBV19 with TRBJ1-1; 8 bases are a match to TRBD1. The V segment lost 7 bases and the J segment 5 bases; nucleotides outside the gene matches: 6. CDR3 length: 13 amino acids. The germline CDR1 and CDR2 sequences are LNHDA and SQIVND (reference sequence). Here the CDR3 DNA reads TGTGCCAGTACCGGGACAGGAGGAACTGAAGCTTTCTTT. Amino acids: CASTGTGGTEAFF.

This clone came up many times. The chain joins TRBV11-1 to TRBJ2-3; maybe TRBD2 (6 bases). The CDR3 loop spans 18 amino acids. Trimming took off 0 bases at V and 5 bases at J, with 21 bases between the two ends. Germline loops: CDR1 SGHAT, CDR2 FQDESV (reference sequence). This CDR3 is CASSLAYLVRELGDTQYF. CDR3 nucleotide sequence: TGTGCCAGCAGCTTAGCCTACCTAGTCCGGGAGTTAGGAGATACGCAGTATTTT. The full variable domain, with the rest looked up from reference TRBV11-1 and TRBJ2-3, is EAEVAQSPRYKITEKSQAVAFWCDPISGHATLYWYRQILGQGPELLVQFQDESVVDDSQLPKDRFSAERLKGVDSTLKIQPAELGDSAMYLCASSLAYLVRELGDTQYFGPGTRLTVL.

Ten or more counts support this clone. This specimen includes other DNA sequences encoding the same CDR3. The V gene is TRBV5-4, the J gene TRBJ2-3, with 8 bases matching TRBD2. CDR1 SGHNT and CDR2 YYREEE come from the germline V gene (reference sequence). This CDR3 region has 14 residues. Trimming took 0 bases from V and 6 from J; bases not matched to a gene: 3. The CDR3 nucleotides are TGTGCCAGCAGCTTGGCGGCTAGCGGGGATACGCAGTATTTT. Translation gives CASSLAASGDTQYF.

By share of the sample, this clone is medium-sized. The chain is built from TRBV7-2 and TRBJ2-3, with 10 positions matching TRBD2. The germline V gene encodes CDR1 SGHTA and CDR2 FQGNSA. Trimming took 5 bases from V and 5 from J; bases not matched to a gene: 10. This CDR3 contains 16 residues. This CDR3 reads CASSPLAGVDVDTQYF. The CDR3 DNA reads TGTGCCAGCAGCCCCCTAGCGGGGGTCGACGTAGATACGCAGTATTTT.

This clone has ten or more counts. The chain employs TRBV6-5 and TRBJ1-1; unclear D gene. The CDR3 spans 15 residues. Trimming cost V 2 bases and J 1 base, with 11 bases left between them. In germline, CDR1 is MNHEY, CDR2 SVGAGI. Here the CDR3 DNA reads TGTGCCAGCAGTTACGCATCCCGGGGGAACACTGAAGCTTTCTTT. Translation gives CASSYASRGNTEAFF.

J is TRBJ2-3 and V is TRBV2; D not resolved. The CDR3 totals 12 residues. V lost 7 bases and J 2 bases, leaving 7 bases between the germline ends. Looked up from germline, CDR1 is SNHLY and CDR2 is FYNNEI. Here the CDR3 DNA reads TGTGCCAGCAAAGAGTCCACAGATACGCAGTATTTT. It specifies CASKESTDTQYF.

The chain has TRBV12-5 and TRBJ2-1; the D gene could be TRBD1 or TRBD2 (6 bases each). CDR3 size: 15 residues. V was cut by 2 bases and J by 7 bases, with 15 bases left in between. CDR1 and CDR2 (germline): LGHNT, FRNRAP. The CDR3 loop is CASGLLQRRGNEQFF. The DNA for the CDR3 is TGTGCTAGTGGTTTGTTACAACGGAGGGGGAATGAGCAGTTCTTC.

This clone showed up many times. The CDR3 DNA reads TGTGCCAGCAGCTTGGGGCTGTTTCAAGAGACCCAGTACTTC. Its protein is CASSLGLFQETQYF. The chain links TRBV5-8 to TRBJ2-5; D is uncertain. Per germline, CDR1 SGHTS and CDR2 YDEGEE. V lost 0 bases to trimming and J lost 2 bases, with 8 bases between them. The CDR3 extends over 14 amino acids.